Here is one T cell receptor beta chain with its context. This table comes from immunoSEQ multiplex PCR, and its TCRdb copy is limited to in-frame clones, with some not included. Found here are roughly 300,000 clones, 85% of them singletons; the top ten hold 2.5%. Germline V gene lookup returns CDR1 SGHAT and CDR2 FQNNGV. V lost 3 bases, J lost 11 bases, and 14 bases stayed unmatched. CDR3 length equals 16 residues. This sample is part of a study of blood T cell repertoires in COVID-19. Ages ranged from roughly 18 to 100 years, with residence in approximately 23 US areas. This chain connects TRBV11-2 to TRBJ2-3, with TRBD2 identical over 10 bases. Sequenced: PBMCs or T cells enriched from blood (not recorded which). The source of this sequence is a woman in her forties or fifties who had recovered from COVID-19. CDR3 nucleotide sequence: TGTGCCAGCAGCTTGACAGGGCTAGCGGGAGAGGGTATGCAGTATTTT. Protein product: CASSLTGLAGEGMQYF.